A single count supports the clone carrying this TCR beta chain. TRB was amplified from roughly 250-500 ng of blood genomic DNA. The source of the sample is a study of T and B cells in COVID-19 patients. Study-level background: Blood was sampled from COVID-19 patients who were either actively infected or recovered. The recovered cohort's median age was approximately 37 years, versus over 60 years in active infection.

BIOMED2 TRB-A/B primer pools were used in multiplex TRB PCR. TCRdb independently ran MiXCR on the multiplex PCR reads; one entry per CDR3 protein. This sample has about 27,000 distinct CDR3 sequences, with about 33% found just once. The source is a human donor who had recovered from COVID-19. Sequencing was carried out using blood.

This chain's CDR3 is CASSLAQGLAGGFYEQYF. CDR3 in DNA: TGTGCCAGCAGCTTGGCCCAGGGACTAGCGGGAGGGTTCTACGAGCAGTACTTC. The J gene is TRBJ2-7, the V gene TRBV5-6, with 16 bases fitting TRBD2. Germline CDR1 and CDR2: SGHDT and YYEEEE. The V segment lost 0 bases and the J segment 3 bases; nucleotides outside the gene matches: 6. The CDR3 is 18 amino acids.